This record covers a single T cell receptor (beta chain). The data derive from a study of technical replicates of blood from a handful of donors. V lost 2 bases to trimming and J lost 2 bases, with 7 bases between them. CDR3 size: 13 residues. Germline CDR1 and CDR2: MNHEY and SMNVEV (reference sequence). The table came from immunoSEQ multiplex PCR; TCRdb's copy has only in-frame clones and leaves some out. This sample carries about 12,000 clones, 85% to 95% of them seen once, and the ten largest clones take over 5.5%. The sequenced sample was PBMCs. This receptor was identified in a human donor in good health. This chain links TRBV27 with TRBJ2-7; a possible D gene is TRBD1 (5 bases). In DNA, the CDR3 is TGTGCCAGCAGTTTAGCAGGGACCTACGAGCAGTACTTC. Translating gives CASSLAGTYEQYF.